Included here is one T cell receptor beta chain sequence, with context. Its antigen remains unidentified. The sample belongs to a study of cytomegalovirus exposure and HLA in healthy donors. Background on the study: An early data release held about 85 million unique TCRs from HLA-typed donors.

13 Jbeta primers and 60 Vbeta primers were used for the PCR. Assay used: immunoSEQ multiplex PCR; TCRdb lists only in-frame clones, some missing. The table has tens of thousands of clones, about 80% seen once. The donors comprised healthy bone marrow donors. General study points: The authors considered a cluster of highly shared sequence variants likely to be a sequencing artifact. Rarity marked most TCR sequences, yet some public TCRs occurred in many donors.

The V gene lost 5 bases and the J gene lost 2 bases, with 14 bases spanning the gap. The CDR3 spans 15 residues. The germline V gene encodes CDR1 MNHNY and CDR2 SVGAGI (reference sequence). Sequenced sample: PBMCs. This clonotype was sampled from a young man in good health and CMV-seronegative. The chain employs TRBV6-6 and TRBJ2-3; D is possibly TRBD1 (7 bases). CDR3 in DNA: TGTGCCAGCAGTCCAGCAGGGGGGTTCACAGATACGCAGTATTTT. It yields the protein CASSPAGGFTDTQYF.